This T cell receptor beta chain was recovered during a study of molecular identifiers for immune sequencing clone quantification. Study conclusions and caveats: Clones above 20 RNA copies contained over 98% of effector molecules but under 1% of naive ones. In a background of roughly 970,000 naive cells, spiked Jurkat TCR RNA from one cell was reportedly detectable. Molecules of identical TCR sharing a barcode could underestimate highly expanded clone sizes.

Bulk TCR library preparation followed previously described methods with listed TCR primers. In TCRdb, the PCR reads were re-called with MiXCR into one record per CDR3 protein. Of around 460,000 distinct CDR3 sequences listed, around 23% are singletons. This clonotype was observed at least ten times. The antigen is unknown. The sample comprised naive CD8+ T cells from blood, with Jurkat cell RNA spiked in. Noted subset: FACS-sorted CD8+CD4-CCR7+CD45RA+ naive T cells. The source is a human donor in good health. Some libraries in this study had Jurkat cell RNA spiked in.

The CDR3, as DNA: TGCAGTGCTAGAGGCATGACAGGGGGCACTGAAGCTTTCTTT. It is translated as CSARGMTGGTEAFF. The chain couples TRBV20-1 to TRBJ1-1; 9 bases are a match to TRBD1. After removal of 1 base from V and 4 bases from J, the junction contained 4 bases not matched to a gene. This CDR3 region has 14 residues. Germline V gene data show CDR1 as DFQATT and CDR2 as SNEGSKA (reference sequence).